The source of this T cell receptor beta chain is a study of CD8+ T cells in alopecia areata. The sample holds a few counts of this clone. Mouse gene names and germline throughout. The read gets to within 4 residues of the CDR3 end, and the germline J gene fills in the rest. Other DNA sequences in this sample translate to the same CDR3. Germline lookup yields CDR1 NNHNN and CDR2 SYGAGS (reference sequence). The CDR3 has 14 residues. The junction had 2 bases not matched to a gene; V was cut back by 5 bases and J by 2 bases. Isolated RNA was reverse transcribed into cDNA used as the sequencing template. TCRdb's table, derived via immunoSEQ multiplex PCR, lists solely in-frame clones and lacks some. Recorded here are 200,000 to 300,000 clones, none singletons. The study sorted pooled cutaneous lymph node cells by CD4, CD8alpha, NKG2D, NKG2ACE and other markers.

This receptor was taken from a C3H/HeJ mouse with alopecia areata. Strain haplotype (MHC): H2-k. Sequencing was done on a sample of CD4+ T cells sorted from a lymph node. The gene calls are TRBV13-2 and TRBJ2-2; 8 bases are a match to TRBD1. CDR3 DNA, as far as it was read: TGTGCCAGCGGCCGGACAGGGAACACCGGG. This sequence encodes CASGRTGNTG. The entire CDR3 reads CASGRTGNTGQLYF.